This paragraph reports one T cell receptor (beta chain). The antigen is unknown. Sorted populations were all over 98% pure. Expressed TCRB transcripts were sequenced because the isolated RNA had all been reverse transcribed beforehand. Repertoires were generated with immunoSEQ multiplex PCR, while TCRdb's copy carries only in-frame clones and drops some. In the table there are about 240,000 clones, about 15% of which are singletons. The CDR3 sequence is 14 residues long. The record originates from a study of beta chain features in type 1 diabetes. Study results and caveats: There was no resolution here of whether HLA type influences TCRB rearrangement. For Type 1 diabetes patients, all four CD4+ subsets carried TCRB CDR3s that were moderately but significantly shorter. In type 1 diabetes patients, VDJ junctions had fewer insertions; deletions at these junctions were more frequent. A possible short-template PCR bias applies equally to patients and controls.

The TCR comes from a man aged 25-45 years with type 1 diabetes. The chain carries TRBV12-2 and TRBJ2-7; TRBD2, as called in the table, went unchecked against the DNA. TRBV12-2 is annotated as a pseudogene. The sample consisted of naive CD4+ T cells from blood. In DNA form, the CDR3 reads TGTGCAAGTCGCTTAGATCGGAGGGTTTGGGAGCAGTACTTC. It specifies CASRLDRRVWEQYF.